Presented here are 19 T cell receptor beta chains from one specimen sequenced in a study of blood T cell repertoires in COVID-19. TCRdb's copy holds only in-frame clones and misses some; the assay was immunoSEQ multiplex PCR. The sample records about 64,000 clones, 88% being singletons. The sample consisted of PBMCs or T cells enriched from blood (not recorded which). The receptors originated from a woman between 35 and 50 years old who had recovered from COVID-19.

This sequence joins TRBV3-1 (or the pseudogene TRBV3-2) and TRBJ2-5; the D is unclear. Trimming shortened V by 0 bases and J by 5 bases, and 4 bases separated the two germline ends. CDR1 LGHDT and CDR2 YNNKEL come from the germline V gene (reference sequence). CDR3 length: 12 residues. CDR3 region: CASSQDVETQYF. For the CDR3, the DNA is TGTGCCAGCAGCCAAGACGTCGAGACCCAGTACTTC.

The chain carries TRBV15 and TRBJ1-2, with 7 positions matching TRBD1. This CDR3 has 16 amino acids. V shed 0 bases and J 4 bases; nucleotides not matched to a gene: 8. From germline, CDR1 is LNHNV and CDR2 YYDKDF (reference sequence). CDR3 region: CATSRDSARGSYGYTF. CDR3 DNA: TGTGCCACCAGCAGAGATTCGGCCAGGGGGAGCTATGGCTACACCTTC.

CDR3 bases: TGTGCCAGCAGTTTCGGAGCAACTAATGAAAAACTGTTTTTT. Translation gives CASSFGATNEKLFF. This chain connects TRBV27 to TRBJ1-4, with D hard to call. CDR3 length equals 14 residues. Germline V gives CDR1 MNHEY, CDR2 SMNVEV (reference sequence). The ends were cut back, 3 bases at V and 0 bases at J, with 5 bases in the middle.

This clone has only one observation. The CDR3 nucleotides are TGTGCCAGCAGTTACAGGGGAGGTAGCTCCTACAATGAGCAGTTCTTC. As protein: CASSYRGGSSYNEQFF. This chain uses TRBV6-5 with TRBJ2-1; TRBD2 is a possible D gene (6 bases). The germline gives CDR1 MNHEY, CDR2 SVGAGI. The length of the CDR3 is 16 residues. V was clipped by 2 bases and J by 0 bases, with 11 bases between them.

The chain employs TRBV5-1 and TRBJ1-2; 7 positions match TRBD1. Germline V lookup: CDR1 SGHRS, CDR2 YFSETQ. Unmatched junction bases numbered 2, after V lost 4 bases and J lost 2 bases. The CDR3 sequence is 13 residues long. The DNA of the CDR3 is TGCGCCAGCAGCGCGGGACAGAACTATGGCTACACCTTC. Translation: CASSAGQNYGYTF.

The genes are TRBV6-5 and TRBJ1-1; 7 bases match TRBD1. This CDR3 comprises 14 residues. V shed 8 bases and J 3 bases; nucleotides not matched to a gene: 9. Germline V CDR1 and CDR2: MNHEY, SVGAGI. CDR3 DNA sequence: TGTGCCAGCGGGGAACAGGGGATTGACACTGAAGCTTTCTTT. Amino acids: CASGEQGIDTEAFF.

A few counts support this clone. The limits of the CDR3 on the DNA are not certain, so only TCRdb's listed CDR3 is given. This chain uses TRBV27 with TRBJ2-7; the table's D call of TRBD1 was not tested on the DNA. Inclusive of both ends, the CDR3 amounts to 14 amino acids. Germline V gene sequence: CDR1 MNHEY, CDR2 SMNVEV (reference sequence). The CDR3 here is CASSSGQGAHEQYF.

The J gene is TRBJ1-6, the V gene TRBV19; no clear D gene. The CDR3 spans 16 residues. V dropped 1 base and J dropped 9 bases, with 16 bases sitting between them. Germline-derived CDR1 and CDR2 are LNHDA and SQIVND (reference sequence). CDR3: CASSIGPEVRGSPLHF. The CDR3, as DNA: TGTGCCAGTAGTATAGGACCGGAGGTCAGAGGTTCACCCCTCCACTTT.

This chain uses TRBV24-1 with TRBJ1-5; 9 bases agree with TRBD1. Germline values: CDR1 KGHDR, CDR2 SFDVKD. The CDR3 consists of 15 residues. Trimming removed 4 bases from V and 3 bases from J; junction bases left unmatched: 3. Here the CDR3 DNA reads TGTGCCACCAGTGACGGGACAGGGTACAATCAGCCCCAGCATTTT. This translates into CATSDGTGYNQPQHF.

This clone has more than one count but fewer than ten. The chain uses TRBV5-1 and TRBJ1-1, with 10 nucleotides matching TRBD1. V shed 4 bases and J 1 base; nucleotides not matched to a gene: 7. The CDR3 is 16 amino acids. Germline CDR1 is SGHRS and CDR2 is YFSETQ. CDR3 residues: CASSEGTGVKNTEAFF. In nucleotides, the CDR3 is TGCGCCAGCAGCGAGGGGACAGGGGTGAAGAACACTGAAGCTTTCTTT. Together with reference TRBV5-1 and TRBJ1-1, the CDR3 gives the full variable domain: KAGVTQTPRYLIKTRGQQVTLSCSPISGHRSVSWYQQTPGQGLQFLFEYFSETQRNKGNFPGRFSGRQFSNSRSEMNVSTLELGDSALYLCASSEGTGVKNTEAFFGQGTRLTVV.

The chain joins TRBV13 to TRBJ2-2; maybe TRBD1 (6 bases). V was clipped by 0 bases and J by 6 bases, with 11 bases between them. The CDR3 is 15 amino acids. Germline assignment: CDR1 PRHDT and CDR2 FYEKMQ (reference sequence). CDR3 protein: CASSLGAGVSGELFF. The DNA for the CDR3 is TGTGCCAGCAGCTTAGGGGCAGGGGTCTCCGGGGAGCTGTTTTTT.

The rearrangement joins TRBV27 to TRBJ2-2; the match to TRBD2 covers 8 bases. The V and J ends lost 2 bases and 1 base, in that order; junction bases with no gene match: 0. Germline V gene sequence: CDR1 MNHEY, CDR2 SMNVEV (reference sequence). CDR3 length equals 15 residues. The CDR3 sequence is CASSLAGGNTGELFF. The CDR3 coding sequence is TGTGCCAGCAGTTTAGCGGGGGGGAACACCGGGGAGCTGTTTTTT.

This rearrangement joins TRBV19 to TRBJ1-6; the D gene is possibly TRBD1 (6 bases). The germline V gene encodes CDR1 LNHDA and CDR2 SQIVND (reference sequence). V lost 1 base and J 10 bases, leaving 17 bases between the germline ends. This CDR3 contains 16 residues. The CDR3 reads CASSIVGVSGQSPLHF. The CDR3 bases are TGTGCCAGTAGTATAGTCGGGGTGTCAGGACAGTCACCCCTCCACTTT.

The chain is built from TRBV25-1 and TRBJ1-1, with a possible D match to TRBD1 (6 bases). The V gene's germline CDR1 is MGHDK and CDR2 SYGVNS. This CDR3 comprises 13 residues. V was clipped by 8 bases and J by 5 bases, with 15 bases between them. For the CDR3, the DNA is TGTGCCAGCGGCAGGGGAGGGTATACTGAAGCTTTCTTT. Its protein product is CASGRGGYTEAFF.

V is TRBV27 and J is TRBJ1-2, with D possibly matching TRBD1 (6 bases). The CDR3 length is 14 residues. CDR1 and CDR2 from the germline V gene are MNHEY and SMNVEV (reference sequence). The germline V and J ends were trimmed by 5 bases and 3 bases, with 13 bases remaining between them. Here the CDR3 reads CASSGGQGHYGYTF. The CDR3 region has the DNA TGTGCCAGCAGTGGGGGACAAGGGCACTATGGCTACACCTTC.

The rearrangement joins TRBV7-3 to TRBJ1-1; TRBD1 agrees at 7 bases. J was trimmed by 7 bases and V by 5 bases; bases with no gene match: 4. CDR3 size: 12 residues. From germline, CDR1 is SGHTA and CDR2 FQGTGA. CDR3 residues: CASSPGTDEAFF. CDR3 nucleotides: TGTGCCAGCAGCCCAGGGACAGATGAAGCTTTCTTT.

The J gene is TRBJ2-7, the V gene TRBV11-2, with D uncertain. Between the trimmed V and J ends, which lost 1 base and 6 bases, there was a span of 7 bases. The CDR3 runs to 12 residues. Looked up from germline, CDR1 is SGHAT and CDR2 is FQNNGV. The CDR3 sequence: CASSLVIAEQYF. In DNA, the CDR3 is TGTGCCAGCAGCTTAGTTATAGCCGAGCAGTACTTC.

This chain's CDR3 is CASSQGARTSPPDTQYF. The CDR3 region has the DNA TGTGCCAGCAGCCAAGGGGCCAGGACTAGCCCCCCAGATACGCAGTATTTT. The chain uses TRBV4-2 and TRBJ2-3, with TRBD2 matching over 8 bases. J lost 4 bases, V lost 1 base, and 10 bases had no gene match. The germline V gene has CDR1 LGHNA and CDR2 YNFKEQ. There are 17 residues in the CDR3.

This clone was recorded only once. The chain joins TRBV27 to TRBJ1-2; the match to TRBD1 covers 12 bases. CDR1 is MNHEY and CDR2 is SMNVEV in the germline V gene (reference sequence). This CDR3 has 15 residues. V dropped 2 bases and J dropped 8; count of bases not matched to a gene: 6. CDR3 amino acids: CASSLLGQGAYGYTF. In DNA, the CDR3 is TGTGCCAGCAGTTTACTGGGACAGGGGGCTTACGGCTACACCTTC.